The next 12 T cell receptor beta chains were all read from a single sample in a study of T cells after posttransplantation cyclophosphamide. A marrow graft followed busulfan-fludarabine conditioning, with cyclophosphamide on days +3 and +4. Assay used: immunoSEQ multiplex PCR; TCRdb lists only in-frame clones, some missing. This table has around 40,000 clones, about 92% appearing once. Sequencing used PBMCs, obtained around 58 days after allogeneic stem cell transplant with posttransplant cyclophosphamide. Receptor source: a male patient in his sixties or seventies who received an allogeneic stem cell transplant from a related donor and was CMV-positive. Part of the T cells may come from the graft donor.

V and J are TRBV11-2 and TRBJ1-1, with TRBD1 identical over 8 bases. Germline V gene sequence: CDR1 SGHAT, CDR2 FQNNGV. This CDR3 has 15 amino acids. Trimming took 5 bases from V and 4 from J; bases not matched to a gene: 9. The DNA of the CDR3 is TGTGCCAGCAGCCAAATGACAGGGGTTGGCACTGAAGCTTTCTTT. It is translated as CASSQMTGVGTEAFF.

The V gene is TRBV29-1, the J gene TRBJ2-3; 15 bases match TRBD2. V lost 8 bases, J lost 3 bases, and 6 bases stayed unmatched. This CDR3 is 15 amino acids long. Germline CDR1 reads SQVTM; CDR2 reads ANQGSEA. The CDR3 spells CSMRGLAGGTDTQYF. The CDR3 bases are TGCAGCATGAGAGGACTAGCGGGGGGGACAGATACGCAGTATTTT.

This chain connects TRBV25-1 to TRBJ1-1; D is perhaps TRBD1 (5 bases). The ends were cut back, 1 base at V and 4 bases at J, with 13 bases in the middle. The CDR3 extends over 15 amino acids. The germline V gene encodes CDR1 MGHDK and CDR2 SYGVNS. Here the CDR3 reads CASSESGRGGTEAFF. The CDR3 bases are TGTGCCAGCAGTGAATCTGGTAGGGGTGGCACTGAAGCTTTCTTT.

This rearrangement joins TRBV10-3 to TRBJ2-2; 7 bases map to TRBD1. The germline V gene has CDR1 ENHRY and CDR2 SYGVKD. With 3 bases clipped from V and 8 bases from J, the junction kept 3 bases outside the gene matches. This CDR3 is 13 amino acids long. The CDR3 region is CAISETGDGELFF. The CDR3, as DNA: TGTGCCATCAGTGAAACAGGGGATGGGGAGCTGTTTTTT.

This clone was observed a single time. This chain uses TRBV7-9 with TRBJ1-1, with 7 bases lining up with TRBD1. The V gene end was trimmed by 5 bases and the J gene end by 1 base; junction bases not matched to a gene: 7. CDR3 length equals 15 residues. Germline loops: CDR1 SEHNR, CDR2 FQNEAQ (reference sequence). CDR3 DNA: TGTGCCAGCAGCCCGGACAGGATAACGAACACTGAAGCTTTCTTT. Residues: CASSPDRITNTEAFF.

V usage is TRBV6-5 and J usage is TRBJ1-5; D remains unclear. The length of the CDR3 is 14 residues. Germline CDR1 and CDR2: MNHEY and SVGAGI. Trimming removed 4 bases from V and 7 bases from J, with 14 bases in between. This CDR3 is CASSSEGVRQPQHF. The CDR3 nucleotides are TGTGCCAGCAGTTCCGAGGGAGTACGGCAGCCCCAGCATTTT.

In nucleotides, the CDR3 is TGTGCCAGCAGCTTAGTGGGCGGAGCGGTGGGGGGCTACACCTTC. As protein: CASSLVGGAVGGYTF. This chain joins TRBV7-8 and TRBJ1-2; D is unresolved. The CDR3 length is 15 residues. V lost 1 base and J lost 8, with 17 bases in between. Per germline, CDR1 SGHVS and CDR2 FQNEAQ.

Here the CDR3 DNA reads TGTGCCAGCAGTACCGAGGGGGCATCACGCTATGGCTACACCTTC. It yields the protein CASSTEGASRYGYTF. This rearrangement joins TRBV2 to TRBJ1-2; 7 nucleotides line up with TRBD1. Germline trimming cut 5 bases from V and 4 bases from J; bases unmatched to any gene: 10. Germline CDR1 reads SNHLY; CDR2 reads FYNNEI. The CDR3 is 15 amino acids.

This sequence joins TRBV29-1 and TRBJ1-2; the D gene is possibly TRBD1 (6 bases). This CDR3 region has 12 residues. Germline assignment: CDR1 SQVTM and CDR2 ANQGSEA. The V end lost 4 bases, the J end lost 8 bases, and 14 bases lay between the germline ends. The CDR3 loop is CSVGDTSGGYTF. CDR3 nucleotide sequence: TGCAGCGTTGGGGACACCTCGGGGGGCTACACCTTC.

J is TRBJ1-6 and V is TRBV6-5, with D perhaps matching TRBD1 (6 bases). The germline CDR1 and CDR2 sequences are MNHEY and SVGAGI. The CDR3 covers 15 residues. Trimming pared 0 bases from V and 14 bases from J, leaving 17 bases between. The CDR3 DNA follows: TGTGCCAGCAGTTACTCTTCAGGGGTGAGGGGAACCCTCCACTTT. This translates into CASSYSSGVRGTLHF.

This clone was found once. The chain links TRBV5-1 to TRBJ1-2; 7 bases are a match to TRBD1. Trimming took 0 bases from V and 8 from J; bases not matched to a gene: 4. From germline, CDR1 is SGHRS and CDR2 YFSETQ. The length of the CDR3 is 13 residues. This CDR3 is CASSLEGGAGYTF. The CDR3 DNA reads TGCGCCAGCAGCTTGGAAGGGGGCGCGGGCTACACCTTC.

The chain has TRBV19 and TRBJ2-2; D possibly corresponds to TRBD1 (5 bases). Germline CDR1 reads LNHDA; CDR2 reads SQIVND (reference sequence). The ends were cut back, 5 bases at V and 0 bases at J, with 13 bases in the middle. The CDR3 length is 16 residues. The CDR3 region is CASSSFDSANTGELFF. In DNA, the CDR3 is TGTGCCAGTAGTTCTTTCGACAGTGCGAACACCGGGGAGCTGTTTTTT.